The subject of this entry is one T cell receptor (beta chain). These data are taken from a study of control samples from healthy donors and cancer patients. This table comes from immunoSEQ multiplex PCR, and its TCRdb copy is limited to in-frame clones, with some not included. The sample holds fewer than 60,000 clones, about 87% seen once. V lost 4 bases and J lost 2, with 12 bases in between. Germline V gives CDR1 SGHTS, CDR2 YDEGEE. The CDR3 sequence is 14 residues long. V and J are TRBV5-8 and TRBJ2-5; D is possibly TRBD1 (5 bases). Sequenced: PBMCs. The TCR was taken from a woman aged 60-75 years with lung cancer. CDR3 nucleotide sequence: TGTGCCAGCAGCCACGACAGCATGCAAGAGACCCAGTACTTC. Translation: CASSHDSMQETQYF.